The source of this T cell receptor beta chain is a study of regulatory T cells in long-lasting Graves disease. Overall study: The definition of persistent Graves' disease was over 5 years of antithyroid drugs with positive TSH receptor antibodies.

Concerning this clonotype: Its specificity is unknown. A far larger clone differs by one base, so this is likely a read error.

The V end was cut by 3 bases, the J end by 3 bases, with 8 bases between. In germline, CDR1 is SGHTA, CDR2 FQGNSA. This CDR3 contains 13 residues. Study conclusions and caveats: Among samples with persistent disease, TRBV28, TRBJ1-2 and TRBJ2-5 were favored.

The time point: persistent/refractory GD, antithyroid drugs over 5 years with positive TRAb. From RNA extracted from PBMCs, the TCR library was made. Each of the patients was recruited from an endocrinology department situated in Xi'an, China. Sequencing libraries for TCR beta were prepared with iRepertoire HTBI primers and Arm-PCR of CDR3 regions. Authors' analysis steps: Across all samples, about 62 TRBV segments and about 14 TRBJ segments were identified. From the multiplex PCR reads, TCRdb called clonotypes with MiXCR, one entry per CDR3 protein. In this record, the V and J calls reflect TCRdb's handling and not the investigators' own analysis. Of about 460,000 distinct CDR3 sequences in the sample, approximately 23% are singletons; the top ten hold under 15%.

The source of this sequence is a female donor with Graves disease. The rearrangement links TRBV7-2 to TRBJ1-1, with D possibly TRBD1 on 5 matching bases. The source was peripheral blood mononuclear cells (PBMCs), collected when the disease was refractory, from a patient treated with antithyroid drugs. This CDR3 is CASSFEGHTEAFF. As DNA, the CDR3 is TGTGCCAGCAGCTTTGAGGGGCACACTGAAGCTTTCTTT.